This is a list of T cell receptor beta chains from one sample in a study of blood T cell repertoires in COVID-19. Measured with immunoSEQ multiplex PCR; TCRdb has only the in-frame clones, and not every one. The sample records a few hundred thousand clones, roughly 90% being singletons. The sample taken for sequencing was PBMCs or T cells enriched from blood (not recorded which). The receptors stem from a woman between 25 and 40 years old who had recovered from COVID-19. The CDR3 runs from the conserved cysteine through the conserved F or W. The D gene is left open where the match is weak. A clone size is listed for some rows: how often the clone was seen (once, few, many), or a class if it is expanded.

V: TRBV27
D: NA
size: NA
J: TRBJ2-3
DNA: TGTGCCACCCGGGCGTTGGACGGGCGCTCCGGGACTCCACGCACAGATACGCAGTATTTT
CDR3: CATRALDGRSGTPRTDTQYF

V: TRBV5-5
D: NA
size: NA
J: TRBJ2-3
DNA: TGTGCCAGCAGCTTTCCTAGCACAGATACGCAGTATTTT
CDR3: CASSFPSTDTQYF

V: TRBV28
D: NA
size: NA
J: TRBJ1-5
DNA: TGTGCCAACATCCGGGACTACCGCAATCAGCCCCAGCATTTT
CDR3: CANIRDYRNQPQHF

V: TRBV28
D: TRBD1
size: NA
J: TRBJ2-1
DNA: TGTGCCAGCAGTTTACCTTCGACAGGGTGGAGGTACAATGAGCAGTTCTTC
CDR3: CASSLPSTGWRYNEQFF

V: TRBV7-4
D: NA
size: once
J: TRBJ1-5
DNA: TGTGCCAGCAGCTTCCCAGGGGACCTGGTCAATAGCAATCAGCCCCAGCATTTT
CDR3: CASSFPGDLVNSNQPQHF

V: TRBV6-5
D: NA
size: once
J: TRBJ1-1
DNA: TGTGCCAGTTGGACAGCCCTGAACACTGAAGCTTTCTTT
CDR3: CASWTALNTEAFF

V: TRBV6-1
D: NA
size: NA
J: TRBJ2-7
DNA: TGTGCCAGCAGTGAGGGGGGACAGCCGTTTTACGAGCAGTACTTC
CDR3: CASSEGGQPFYEQYF

V: TRBV27
D: TRBD2
size: NA
J: TRBJ2-1
DNA: TGTGCCAGCAGTCCGACTAGCGGGAAAGAGCAGTTCTTC
CDR3: CASSPTSGKEQFF

V: TRBV6-5
D: NA
size: NA
J: TRBJ1-1
DNA: TGTGCCAGCAGCTACGCTCGGGAAGCTTTCTTT
CDR3: CASSYAREAFF

V: TRBV5-1
D: TRBD2
size: NA
J: TRBJ2-4
DNA: TGCGCCAGCAGCCCTATACTAGCGGGAGAGGCGAACATTCAGTACTTC
CDR3: CASSPILAGEANIQYF

V: TRBV4-3
D: TRBD1
size: NA
J: TRBJ2-7
DNA: TGCGCCAGCAGCCAAACGGGACAGGGGTTCTACGAGCAGTACTTC
CDR3: CASSQTGQGFYEQYF

V: TRBV6-1
D: TRBD1
size: NA
J: TRBJ1-2
DNA: TGTGCCAGCAGTGAAGCGGGACAGTCCGGCTACACCTTC
CDR3: CASSEAGQSGYTF